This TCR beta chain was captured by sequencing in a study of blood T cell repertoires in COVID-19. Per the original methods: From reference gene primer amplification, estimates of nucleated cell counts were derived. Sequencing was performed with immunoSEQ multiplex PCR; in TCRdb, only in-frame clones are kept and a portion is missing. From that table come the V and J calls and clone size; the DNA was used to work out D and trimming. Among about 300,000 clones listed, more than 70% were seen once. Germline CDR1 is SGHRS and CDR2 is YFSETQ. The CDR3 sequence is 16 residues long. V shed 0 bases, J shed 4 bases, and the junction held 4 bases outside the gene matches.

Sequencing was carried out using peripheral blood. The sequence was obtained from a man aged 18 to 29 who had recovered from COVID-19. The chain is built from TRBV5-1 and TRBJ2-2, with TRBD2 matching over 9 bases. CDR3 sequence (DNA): TGCGCCAGCAGCTTGGGACTAGCGGACCTCACCGGGGAGCTGTTTTTT. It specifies CASSLGLADLTGELFF.